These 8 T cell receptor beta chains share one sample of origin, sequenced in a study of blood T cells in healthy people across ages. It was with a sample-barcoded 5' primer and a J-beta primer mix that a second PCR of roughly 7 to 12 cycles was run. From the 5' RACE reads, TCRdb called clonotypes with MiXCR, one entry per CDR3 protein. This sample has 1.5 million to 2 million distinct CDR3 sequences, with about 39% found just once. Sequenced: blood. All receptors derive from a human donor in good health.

CDR3 protein: CASSYTQRSSYEQYF. CDR3 sequence (DNA): TGCGCCAGCAGTTACACCCAGCGGAGCTCCTACGAGCAGTACTTC. The chain is built from TRBV4-1 and TRBJ2-7, with a possible D match to TRBD2 (5 bases). This CDR3 region has 15 residues. CDR1 and CDR2 from the germline V gene are MGHRA and YSYEKL. Trimming left V 6 bases short and J 0 bases short, with 15 bases between.

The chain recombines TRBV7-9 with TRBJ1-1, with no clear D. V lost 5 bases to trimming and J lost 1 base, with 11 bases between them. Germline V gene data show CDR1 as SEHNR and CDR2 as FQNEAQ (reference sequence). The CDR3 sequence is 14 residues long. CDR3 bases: TGTGCCAGCAGCCCTATTATGAAGAACACTGAAGCTTTCTTT. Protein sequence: CASSPIMKNTEAFF.

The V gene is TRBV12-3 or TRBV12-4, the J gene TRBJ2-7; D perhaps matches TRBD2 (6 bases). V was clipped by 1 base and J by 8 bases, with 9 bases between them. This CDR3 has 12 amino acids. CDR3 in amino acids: CASSLGGGKQYF. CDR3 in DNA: TGTGCCAGCAGTTTAGGTGGGGGGAAGCAGTACTTC.

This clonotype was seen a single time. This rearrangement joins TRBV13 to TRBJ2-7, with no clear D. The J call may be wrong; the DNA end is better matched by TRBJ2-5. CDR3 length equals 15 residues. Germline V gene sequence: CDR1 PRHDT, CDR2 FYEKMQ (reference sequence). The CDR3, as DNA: TGTGCCAGCACCACAAGACTCGCCTCCCGGGAGACCCAGTACTTC. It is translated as CASTTRLASRETQYF.

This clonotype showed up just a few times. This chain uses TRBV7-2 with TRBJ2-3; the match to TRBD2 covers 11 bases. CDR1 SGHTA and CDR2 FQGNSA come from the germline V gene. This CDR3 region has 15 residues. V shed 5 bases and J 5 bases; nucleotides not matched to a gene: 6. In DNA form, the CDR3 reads TGTGCCAGCAGCACCTTTAGCGGGAGGGGAGATACGCAGTATTTT. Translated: CASSTFSGRGDTQYF. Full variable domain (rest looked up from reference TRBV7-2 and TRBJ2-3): GAGVSQSPSNKVTEKGKDVELRCDPISGHTALYWYRQSLGQGLEFLIYFQGNSAPDKSGLPSDRFSAERTGGSVSTLTIQRTQQEDSAVYLCASSTFSGRGDTQYFGPGTRLTVL.

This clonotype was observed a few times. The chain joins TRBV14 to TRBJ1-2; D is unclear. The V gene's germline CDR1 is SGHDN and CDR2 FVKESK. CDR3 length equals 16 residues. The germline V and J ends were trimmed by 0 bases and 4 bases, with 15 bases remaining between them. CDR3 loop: CASSQENGPWSYGYTF. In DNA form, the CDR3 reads TGTGCCAGCAGCCAAGAAAACGGACCGTGGAGCTATGGCTACACCTTC.

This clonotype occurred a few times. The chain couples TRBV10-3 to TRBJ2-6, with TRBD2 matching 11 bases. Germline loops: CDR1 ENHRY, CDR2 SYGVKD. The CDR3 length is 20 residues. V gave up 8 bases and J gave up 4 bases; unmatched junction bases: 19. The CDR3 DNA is TGTGCCATCTCGCGCCACTCCCAAACTAGCGGGGGTTCAGGGGCCAACGTCCTGACTTTC. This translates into CAISRHSQTSGGSGANVLTF.

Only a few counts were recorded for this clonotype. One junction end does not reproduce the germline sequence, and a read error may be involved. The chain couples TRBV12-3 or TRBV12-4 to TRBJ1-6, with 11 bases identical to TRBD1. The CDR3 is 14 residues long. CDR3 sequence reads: CASTRTGGGSPPHF. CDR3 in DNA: TGTGCCAGCACCAGGACAGGGGGCGGGTCACCCCCCCACTTT.